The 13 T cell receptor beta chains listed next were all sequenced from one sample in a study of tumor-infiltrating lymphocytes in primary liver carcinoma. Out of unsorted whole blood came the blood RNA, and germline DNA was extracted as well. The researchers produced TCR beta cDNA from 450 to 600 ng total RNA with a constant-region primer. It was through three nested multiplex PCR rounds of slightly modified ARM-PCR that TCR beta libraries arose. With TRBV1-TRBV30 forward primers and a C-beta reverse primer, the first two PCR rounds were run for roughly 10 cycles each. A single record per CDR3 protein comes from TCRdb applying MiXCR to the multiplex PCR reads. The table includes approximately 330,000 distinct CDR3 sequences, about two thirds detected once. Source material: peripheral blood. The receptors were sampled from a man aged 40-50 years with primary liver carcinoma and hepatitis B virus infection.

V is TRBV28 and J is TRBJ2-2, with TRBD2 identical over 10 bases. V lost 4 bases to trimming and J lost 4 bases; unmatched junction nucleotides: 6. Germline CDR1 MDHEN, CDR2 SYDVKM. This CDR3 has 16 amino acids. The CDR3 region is CASSWLAGVGTGELFF. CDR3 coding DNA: TGTGCCAGCAGTTGGCTAGCGGGAGTTGGCACCGGGGAGCTGTTTTTT.

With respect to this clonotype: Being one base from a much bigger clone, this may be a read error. The CDR3 DNA is TGTGCCAGCAGCCATGATACAGCTTCCTACTACGAGCAGTACTTC. Translation: CASSHDTASYYEQYF. The genes are TRBV4-2 and TRBJ2-7; D unclear. This CDR3 comprises 15 residues. Trimming pared 3 bases from V and 3 bases from J, leaving 15 bases between. Looked up from germline, CDR1 is LGHNA and CDR2 is YNFKEQ.

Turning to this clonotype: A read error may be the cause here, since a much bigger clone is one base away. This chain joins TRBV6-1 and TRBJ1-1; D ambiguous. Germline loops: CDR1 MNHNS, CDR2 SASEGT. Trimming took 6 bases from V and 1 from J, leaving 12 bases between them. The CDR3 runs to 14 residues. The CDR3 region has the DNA TGTGCCAGCAGGACCGGGATACCGAACACTGAAGCTTTCTTT. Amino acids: CASRTGIPNTEAFF.

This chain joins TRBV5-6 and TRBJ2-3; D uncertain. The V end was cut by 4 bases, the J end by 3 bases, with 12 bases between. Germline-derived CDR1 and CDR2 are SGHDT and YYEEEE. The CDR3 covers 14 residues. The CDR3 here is CASSPIHTTDTQYF. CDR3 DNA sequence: TGTGCCAGCAGCCCAATCCACACGACAGATACGCAGTATTTT. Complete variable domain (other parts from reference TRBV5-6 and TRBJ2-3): DAGVTQSPTHLIKTRGQQVTLRCSPKSGHDTVSWYQQALGQGPQFIFQYYEEEERQRGNFPDRFSGHQFPNYSSELNVNALLLGDSALYLCASSPIHTTDTQYFGPGTRLTVL.

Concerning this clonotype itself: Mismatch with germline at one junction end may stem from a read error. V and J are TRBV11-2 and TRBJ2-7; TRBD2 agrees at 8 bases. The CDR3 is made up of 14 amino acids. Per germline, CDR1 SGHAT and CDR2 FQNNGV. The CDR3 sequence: CASNSAGGPYGQYF. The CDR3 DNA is TGTGCCAGCAACTCCGCGGGAGGCCCCTACGGGCAGTACTTC.

CDR3: CASSQETLANSPLHF. The CDR3 DNA reads TGCGCCAGCAGCCAAGAAACGTTGGCAAATTCACCCCTCCACTTT. The V gene is TRBV4-3, the J gene TRBJ1-6; the D is unclear. Between the trimmed V and J ends, which lost 0 bases and 7 bases, there was a span of 10 bases. The CDR3 sequence is 15 residues long. Germline V gene lookup returns CDR1 LGHNA and CDR2 YSLEER.

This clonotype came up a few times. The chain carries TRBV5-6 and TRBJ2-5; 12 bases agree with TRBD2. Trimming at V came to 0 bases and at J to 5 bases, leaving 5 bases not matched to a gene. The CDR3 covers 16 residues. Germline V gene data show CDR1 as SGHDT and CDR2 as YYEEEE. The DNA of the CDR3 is TGTGCCAGCAGCTTGGATTGGCTAGCGGGAGGGGAGACCCAGTACTTC. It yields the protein CASSLDWLAGGETQYF.

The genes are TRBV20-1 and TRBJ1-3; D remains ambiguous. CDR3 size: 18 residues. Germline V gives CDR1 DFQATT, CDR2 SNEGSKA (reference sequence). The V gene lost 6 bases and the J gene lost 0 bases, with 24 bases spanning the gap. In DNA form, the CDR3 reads TGCAGTGCCATCGTTAGGACCGGAGGCTACAACTCTGGAAACACCATATATTTT. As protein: CSAIVRTGGYNSGNTIYF.

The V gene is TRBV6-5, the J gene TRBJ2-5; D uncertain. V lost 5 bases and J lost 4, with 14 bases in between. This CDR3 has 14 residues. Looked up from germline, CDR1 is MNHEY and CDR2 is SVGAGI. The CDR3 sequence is CASSPSGERETQYF. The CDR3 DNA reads TGTGCCAGCAGTCCCTCAGGCGAGCGAGAGACCCAGTACTTC.

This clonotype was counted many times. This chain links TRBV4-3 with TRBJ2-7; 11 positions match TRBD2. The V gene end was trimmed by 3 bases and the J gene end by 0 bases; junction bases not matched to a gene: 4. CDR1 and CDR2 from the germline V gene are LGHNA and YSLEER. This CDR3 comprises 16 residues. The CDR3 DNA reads TGCGCCAGCAGCCATGTGCTAGCGGGAGGCTCCTACGAGCAGTACTTC. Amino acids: CASSHVLAGGSYEQYF.

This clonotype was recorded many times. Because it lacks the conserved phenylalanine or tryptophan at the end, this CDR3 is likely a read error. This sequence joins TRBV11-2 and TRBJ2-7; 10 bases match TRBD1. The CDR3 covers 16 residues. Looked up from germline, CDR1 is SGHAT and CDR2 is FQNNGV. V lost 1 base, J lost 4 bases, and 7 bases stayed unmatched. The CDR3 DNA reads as TGTGCCAGCAGCTTAGGGACAGGGGGATTCGGTTACGAGCAGTACCTC. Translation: CASSLGTGGFGYEQYL.

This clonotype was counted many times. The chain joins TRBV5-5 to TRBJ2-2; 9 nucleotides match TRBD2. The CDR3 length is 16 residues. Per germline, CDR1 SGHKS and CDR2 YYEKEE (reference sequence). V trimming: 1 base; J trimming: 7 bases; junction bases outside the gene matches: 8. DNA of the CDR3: TGTGCCAGCAGCTTGAATAGCGGGAGTATCGTCGGGGAGCTGTTTTTT. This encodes CASSLNSGSIVGELFF.

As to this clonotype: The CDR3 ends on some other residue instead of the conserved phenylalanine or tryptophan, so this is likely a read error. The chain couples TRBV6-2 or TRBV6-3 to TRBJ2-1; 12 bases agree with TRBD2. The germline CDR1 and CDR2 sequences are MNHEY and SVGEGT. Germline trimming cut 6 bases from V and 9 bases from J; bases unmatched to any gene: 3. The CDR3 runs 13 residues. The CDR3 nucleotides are TGTGCCAGCAGGGGACTAGCGGGTGGTGAGCAGTTCTTA. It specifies CASRGLAGGEQFL.